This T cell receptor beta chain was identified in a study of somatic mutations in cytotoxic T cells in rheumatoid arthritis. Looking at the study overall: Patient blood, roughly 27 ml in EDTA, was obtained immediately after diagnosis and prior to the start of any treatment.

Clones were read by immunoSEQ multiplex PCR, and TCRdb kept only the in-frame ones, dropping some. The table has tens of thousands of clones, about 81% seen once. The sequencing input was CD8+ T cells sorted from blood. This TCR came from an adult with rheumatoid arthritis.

The CDR3: CASSLGTGVDTQYF. CDR3 DNA sequence: TGTGCCAGCAGCTTAGGTACAGGTGTGGATACGCAGTATTTT. The chain combines TRBV11-2 with TRBJ2-3, with D possibly being TRBD1 (5 bases). Germline V gene lookup returns CDR1 SGHAT and CDR2 FQNNGV. Trimming removed 1 base at V and 6 bases at J, with 11 bases between. CDR3 length equals 14 residues.